This T cell receptor beta chain appears in the sequencing data of a study of blood T cell repertoires in COVID-19. The protocol was immunoSEQ multiplex PCR, while the TCRdb copy is restricted to in-frame clones and leaves out a portion. The data show 500,000 or so clones, around 90% seen once. This clone has only a few counts. Participants were aged roughly 18 to 89 years from some 24 US areas. Participants' reported clinical history set cohort assignment. In germline, CDR1 is SGHAT, CDR2 FQDESV (reference sequence). Trimming cost V 7 bases and J 4 bases, with 10 bases left between them. The CDR3 totals 12 residues.

The rearrangement links TRBV11-1 to TRBJ1-2, with unresolved D. Sequencing was done on a sample of PBMCs or T cells enriched from blood (not recorded which). This clonotype was sampled from a woman aged 18 to 35 who had recovered from COVID-19. This CDR3 is CASTGLLYGYTF. The DNA of the CDR3 is TGTGCCAGCACCGGACTCCTCTATGGCTACACCTTC.